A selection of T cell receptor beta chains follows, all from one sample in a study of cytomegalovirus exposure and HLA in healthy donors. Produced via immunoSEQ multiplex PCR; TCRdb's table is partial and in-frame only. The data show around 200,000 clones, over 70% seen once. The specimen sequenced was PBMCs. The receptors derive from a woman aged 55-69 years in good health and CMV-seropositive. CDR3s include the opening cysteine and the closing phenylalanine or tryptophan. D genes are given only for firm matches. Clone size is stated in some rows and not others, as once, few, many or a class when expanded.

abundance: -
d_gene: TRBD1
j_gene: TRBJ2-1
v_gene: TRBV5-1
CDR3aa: CASSFTGVNEQFF
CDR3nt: TGCGCCAGCAGCTTTACAGGGGTCAATGAGCAGTTCTTC

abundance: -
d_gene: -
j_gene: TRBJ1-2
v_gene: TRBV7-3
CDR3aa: CASSPGGRDYGYTF
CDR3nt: TGTGCCAGCAGCCCGGGGGGTAGGGACTATGGCTACACCTTC

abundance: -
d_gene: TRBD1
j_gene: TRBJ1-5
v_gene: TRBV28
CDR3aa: CASSRRQGLSNQPQHF
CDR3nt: TGTGCCAGCAGTCGCAGACAGGGGCTTAGCAATCAGCCCCAGCATTTT

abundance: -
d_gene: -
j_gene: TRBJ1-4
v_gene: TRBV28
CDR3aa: CASSLTLDEKLFF
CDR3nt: TGTGCCAGCAGTTTAACTCTTGATGAAAAACTGTTTTTT

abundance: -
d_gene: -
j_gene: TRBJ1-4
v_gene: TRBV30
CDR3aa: CAWSVRGGEKLFF
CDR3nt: TGTGCCTGGAGTGTGAGGGGGGGTGAAAAACTGTTTTTT

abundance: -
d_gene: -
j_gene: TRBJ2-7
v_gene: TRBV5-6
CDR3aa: CASSVGVGEQYF
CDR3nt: TGTGCCAGCAGCGTCGGGGTAGGCGAGCAGTACTTC

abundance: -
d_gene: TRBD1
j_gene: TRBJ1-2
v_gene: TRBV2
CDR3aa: CASSQRRDRASYGYTF
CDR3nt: TGTGCCAGCAGCCAAAGACGGGACAGGGCTTCCTATGGCTACACCTTC

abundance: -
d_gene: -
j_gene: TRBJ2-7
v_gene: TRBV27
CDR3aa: CASSSSFGVVYEQYF
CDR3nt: TGTGCCAGCAGTTCTAGTTTCGGGGTTGTCTACGAGCAGTACTTC

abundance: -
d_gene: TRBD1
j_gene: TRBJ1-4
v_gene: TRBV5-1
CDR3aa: CASSVRTGVEKLFF
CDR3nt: TGCGCCAGCTCGGTCCGGACAGGCGTTGAAAAACTGTTTTTT

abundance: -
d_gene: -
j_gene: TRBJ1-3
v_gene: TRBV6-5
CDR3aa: CASSYSRTASGNTIYF
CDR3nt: TGTGCCAGCAGTTACTCCCGGACAGCCTCTGGAAACACCATATATTTT

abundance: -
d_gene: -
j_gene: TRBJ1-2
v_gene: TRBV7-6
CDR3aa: CASSDSLYSHGYTF
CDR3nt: TGTGCCAGCAGCGACAGCCTCTATTCCCATGGCTACACCTTC

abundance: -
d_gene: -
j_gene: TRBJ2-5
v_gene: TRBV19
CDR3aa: CASSISGLQETQYF
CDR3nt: TGTGCCAGTAGTATTTCAGGACTCCAAGAGACCCAGTACTTC

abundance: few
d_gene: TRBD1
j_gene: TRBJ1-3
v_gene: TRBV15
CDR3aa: CATSRWDSGNTIYF
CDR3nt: TGTGCCACCAGCAGATGGGACAGCGGAAACACCATATATTTT

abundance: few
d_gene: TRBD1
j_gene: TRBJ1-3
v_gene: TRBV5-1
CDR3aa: CASSQDRASAGNTIYF
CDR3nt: TGCGCCAGCAGCCAGGACAGGGCTTCAGCTGGAAACACCATATATTTT

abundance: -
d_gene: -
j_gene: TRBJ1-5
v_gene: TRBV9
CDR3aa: CASSRGDNQPQHF
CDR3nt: TGTGCCAGCAGTCGGGGGGATAATCAGCCCCAGCATTTT

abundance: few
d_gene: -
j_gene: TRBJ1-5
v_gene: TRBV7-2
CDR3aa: CASSPTGNQPQHF
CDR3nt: TGTGCCAGCAGCCCTACAGGAAATCAGCCCCAGCATTTT

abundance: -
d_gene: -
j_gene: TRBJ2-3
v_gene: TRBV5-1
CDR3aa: CASSPPSGVGTDTQYF
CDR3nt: TGCGCCAGCAGCCCACCGTCGGGTGTGGGCACAGATACGCAGTATTTT

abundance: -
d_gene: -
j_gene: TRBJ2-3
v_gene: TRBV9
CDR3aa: CASSVGLDTQYF
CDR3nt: TGTGCCAGCAGCGTGGGACTAGATACGCAGTATTTT

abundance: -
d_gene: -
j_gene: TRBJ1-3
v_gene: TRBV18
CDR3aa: CASSPAGIGNTIYF
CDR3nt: TGTGCCAGCTCACCCGCCGGGATTGGAAACACCATATATTTT

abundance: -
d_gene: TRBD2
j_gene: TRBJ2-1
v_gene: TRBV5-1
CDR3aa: CASSITGLAGERFF
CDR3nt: TGCGCCAGCAGCATAACGGGACTAGCGGGAGAGAGGTTCTTC

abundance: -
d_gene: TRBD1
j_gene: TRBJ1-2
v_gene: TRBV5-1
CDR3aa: CASSGGGATYGYTF
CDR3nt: TGCGCCAGCAGCGGAGGGGGCGCGACTTATGGCTACACCTTC

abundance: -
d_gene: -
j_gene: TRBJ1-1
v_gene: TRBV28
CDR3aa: CASSYLYTEAFF
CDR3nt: TGTGCCAGCTCCTATCTATACACTGAAGCTTTCTTT

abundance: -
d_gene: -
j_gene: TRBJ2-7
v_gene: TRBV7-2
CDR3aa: CASRKGGESYEQYF
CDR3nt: TGTGCCAGCAGAAAAGGGGGGGAGTCCTACGAGCAGTACTTC

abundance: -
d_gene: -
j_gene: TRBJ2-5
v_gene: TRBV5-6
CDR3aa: CASSLVGGSIAETQYF
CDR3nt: TGTGCCAGCAGCTTGGTGGGGGGTAGCATAGCGGAGACCCAGTACTTC

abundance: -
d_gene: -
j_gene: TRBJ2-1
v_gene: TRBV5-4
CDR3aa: CASSLGDWGWRGNEQFF
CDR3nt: TGTGCCAGCAGCTTGGGGGACTGGGGGTGGAGAGGGAATGAGCAGTTCTTC

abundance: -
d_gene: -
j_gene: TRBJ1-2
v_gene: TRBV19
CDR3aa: CASSIVSGGSAGYTF
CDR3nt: TGTGCCAGTAGTATCGTTTCCGGGGGGTCGGCTGGCTACACCTTC

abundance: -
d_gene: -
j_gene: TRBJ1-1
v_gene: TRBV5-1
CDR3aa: CASSLERLNTEAFF
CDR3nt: TGCGCCAGCAGCTTGGAGCGGCTGAACACTGAAGCTTTCTTT

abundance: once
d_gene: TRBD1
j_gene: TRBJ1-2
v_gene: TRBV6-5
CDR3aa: CASSYTGGGYGYTF
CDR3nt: TGTGCCAGCAGTTATACAGGGGGCGGCTATGGCTACACCTTC

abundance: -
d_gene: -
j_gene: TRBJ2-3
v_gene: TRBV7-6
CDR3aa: CASSPSTDTQYF
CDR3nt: TGTGCCAGCAGCCCGAGCACAGATACGCAGTATTTT

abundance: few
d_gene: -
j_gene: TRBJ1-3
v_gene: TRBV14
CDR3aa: CASSHRQDLWDTIYF
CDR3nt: TGTGCCAGCAGCCATAGACAGGATCTTTGGGACACCATATATTTT

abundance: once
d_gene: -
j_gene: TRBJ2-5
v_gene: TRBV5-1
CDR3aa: CASSLGAIQETQYF
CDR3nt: TGCGCCAGCAGCTTGGGAGCAATCCAAGAGACCCAGTACTTC

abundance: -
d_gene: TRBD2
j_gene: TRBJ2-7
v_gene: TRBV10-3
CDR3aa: CAISPPTSGGREQYF
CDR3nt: TGTGCCATCAGTCCCCCGACTAGCGGAGGGCGCGAGCAGTACTTC

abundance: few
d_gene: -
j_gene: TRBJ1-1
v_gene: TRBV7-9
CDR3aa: CASSLGGGTEAFF
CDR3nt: TGTGCCAGCAGCTTAGGGGGGGGAACTGAAGCTTTCTTT

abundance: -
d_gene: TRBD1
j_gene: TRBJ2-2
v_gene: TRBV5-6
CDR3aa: CASSRQGIGGELFF
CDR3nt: TGTGCCAGCAGTCGACAGGGAATTGGCGGGGAGCTGTTTTTT

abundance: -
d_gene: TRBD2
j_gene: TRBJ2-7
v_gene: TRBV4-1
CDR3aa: CASSQLAGVEEQYF
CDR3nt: TGCGCCAGCAGCCAACTAGCGGGAGTAGAAGAGCAGTACTTC

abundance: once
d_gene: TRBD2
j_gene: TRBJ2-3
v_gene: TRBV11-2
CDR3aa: CASSLSRTSGSVRDTQYF
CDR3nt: TGTGCCAGCAGCTTATCCCGGACTAGCGGGAGCGTCAGAGATACGCAGTATTTT

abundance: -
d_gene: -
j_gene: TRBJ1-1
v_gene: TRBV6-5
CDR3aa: CASIESVYEAFF
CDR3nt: TGTGCCAGCATAGAGTCTGTGTATGAAGCTTTCTTT

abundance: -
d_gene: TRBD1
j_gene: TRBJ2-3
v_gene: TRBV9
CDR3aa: CASSLFSRGIDTQYF
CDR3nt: TGTGCCAGCAGCTTGTTTAGCAGGGGGATAGATACGCAGTATTTT

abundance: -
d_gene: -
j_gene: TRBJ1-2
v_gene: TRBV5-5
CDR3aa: CASSLFWGLQRTNYGYTF
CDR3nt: TGTGCCAGCAGCTTGTTTTGGGGGCTACAGAGGACTAACTATGGCTACACCTTC

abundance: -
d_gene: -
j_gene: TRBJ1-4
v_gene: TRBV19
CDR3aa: CASSPTGKRGDEKLFF
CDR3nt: TGTGCCAGTAGTCCTACAGGGAAACGAGGTGATGAAAAACTGTTTTTT

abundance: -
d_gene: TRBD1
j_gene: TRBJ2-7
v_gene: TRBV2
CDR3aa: CASTGGADLEQYF
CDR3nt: TGTGCCAGTACAGGGGGCGCGGACTTAGAGCAGTACTTC

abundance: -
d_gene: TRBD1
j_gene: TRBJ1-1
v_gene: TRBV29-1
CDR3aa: CSALPGQGVEAFF
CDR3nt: TGCAGCGCCCTCCCGGGACAGGGGGTTGAAGCTTTCTTT

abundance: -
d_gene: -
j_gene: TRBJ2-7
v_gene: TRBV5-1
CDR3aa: CASSLKRNGDYEQYF
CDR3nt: TGCGCCAGCAGCTTAAAGAGGAACGGAGACTACGAGCAGTACTTC

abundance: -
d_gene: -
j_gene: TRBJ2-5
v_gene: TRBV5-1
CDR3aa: CASSLSDRTEETQYF
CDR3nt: TGCGCCAGCAGCTTGTCAGACAGGACGGAGGAGACACAGTACTTC

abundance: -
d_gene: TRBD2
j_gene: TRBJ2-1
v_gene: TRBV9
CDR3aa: CASNAGLASHEQFF
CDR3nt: TGTGCCAGCAACGCGGGACTAGCATCCCATGAGCAGTTCTTC

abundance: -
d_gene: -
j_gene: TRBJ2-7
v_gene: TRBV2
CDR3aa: CASSEVEAMQYF
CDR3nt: TGTGCCAGCAGTGAAGTCGAAGCGATGCAGTACTTC

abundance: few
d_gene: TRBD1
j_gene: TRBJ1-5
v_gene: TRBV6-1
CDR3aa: CASSQGQVSNQPQHF
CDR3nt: TGTGCCAGCAGTCAGGGACAGGTTAGCAATCAGCCCCAGCATTTT

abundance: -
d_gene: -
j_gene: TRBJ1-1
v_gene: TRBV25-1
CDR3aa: CASSRPGAQNTEAFF
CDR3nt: TGTGCCAGCAGTAGACCAGGGGCGCAGAACACTGAAGCTTTCTTT

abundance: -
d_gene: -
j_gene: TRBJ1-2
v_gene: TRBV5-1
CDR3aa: CASSFRLGGSAGEGYTF
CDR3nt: TGCGCCAGCAGCTTTCGACTGGGGGGGTCGGCGGGAGAAGGCTACACCTTC

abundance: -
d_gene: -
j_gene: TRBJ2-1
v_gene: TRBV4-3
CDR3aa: CASSQEKAGAPNEQFF
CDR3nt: TGCGCCAGCAGCCAAGAAAAGGCAGGGGCCCCCAATGAGCAGTTCTTC

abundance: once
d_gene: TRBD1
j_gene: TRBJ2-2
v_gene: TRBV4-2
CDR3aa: CASSPTGTGGTGELFF
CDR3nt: TGTGCCAGCAGCCCGACCGGGACAGGAGGGACCGGGGAGCTGTTTTTT

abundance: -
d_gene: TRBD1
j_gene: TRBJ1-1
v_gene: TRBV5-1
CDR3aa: CASSLRQGEGRAFF
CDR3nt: TGCGCCAGCAGCCTGCGACAGGGGGAGGGACGAGCTTTCTTT